The TCR beta chain under discussion was sequenced for a study of cytomegalovirus exposure and HLA in healthy donors. The wider study: The Caucasian-associated ancestry cluster held 80% to 90% of 350 to 450 genotyped donors.

Whole-study results and caveats: TCR sequences were mostly rare, though some public TCRs occurred in many donors. The study carried out a later analysis of TCR beta sequences. It associated approximately 15,000 of them with specific HLA alleles at a false discovery rate of 0.05.

The PCR made use of 60 Vbeta and 13 Jbeta primers. Produced via immunoSEQ multiplex PCR; TCRdb's table is partial and in-frame only. Found here are about 170,000 clones, about 82% of them singletons; the top ten hold 2% to 3%. Participants comprised healthy donors of bone marrow. This clone showed up just once. What it recognizes is unknown. V was clipped by 5 bases and J by 4 bases; unmatched bases: 8. This CDR3 region has 15 residues. Germline CDR1 reads MGHDK; CDR2 reads SYGVNS. The V and J genes are TRBV25-1 and TRBJ2-5; 9 nucleotides line up with TRBD1. The receptor's source is a male donor in good health and CMV-seronegative. What was sequenced was PBMCs. For the CDR3, the DNA is TGTGCCAGCAGTATGCCGGGACAGGGAGTAGAGACCCAGTACTTC. Its protein is CASSMPGQGVETQYF.